The clone carrying this T cell receptor beta chain was counted once. Its specificity is unknown. The protocol was immunoSEQ multiplex PCR, while the TCRdb copy is restricted to in-frame clones and leaves out a portion. This table has over 85,000 clones, 90% to 95% appearing once. The data originate from a study of T cells in pancreatic ductal adenocarcinoma. Study-level points and caveats: Compared with tumor, blood showed more total productive templates and approximately 8-fold more clonotypes. Results skew toward the minority of patients with early-stage disease. Tumor and blood clonality did not differ significantly, about 0.1 versus 0.07.

Selected pancreatic ductal adenocarcinoma patients had undergone surgery without neoadjuvant therapy. Germline V gene sequence: CDR1 LNHDA, CDR2 SQIVND (reference sequence). Trimming cost V 4 bases and J 7 bases, with 13 bases left between them. CDR3 length: 13 residues. The sequenced sample consisted of PBMCs. The chain has TRBV19 and TRBJ1-1; possibly TRBD1 for D (6 bases). This clonotype was sampled from a human donor with pancreatic ductal adenocarcinoma. Here the CDR3 DNA reads TGTGCCAGTAGTACTGGGGGCGCGATTGAAGCTTTCTTT. This gives the protein CASSTGGAIEAFF.